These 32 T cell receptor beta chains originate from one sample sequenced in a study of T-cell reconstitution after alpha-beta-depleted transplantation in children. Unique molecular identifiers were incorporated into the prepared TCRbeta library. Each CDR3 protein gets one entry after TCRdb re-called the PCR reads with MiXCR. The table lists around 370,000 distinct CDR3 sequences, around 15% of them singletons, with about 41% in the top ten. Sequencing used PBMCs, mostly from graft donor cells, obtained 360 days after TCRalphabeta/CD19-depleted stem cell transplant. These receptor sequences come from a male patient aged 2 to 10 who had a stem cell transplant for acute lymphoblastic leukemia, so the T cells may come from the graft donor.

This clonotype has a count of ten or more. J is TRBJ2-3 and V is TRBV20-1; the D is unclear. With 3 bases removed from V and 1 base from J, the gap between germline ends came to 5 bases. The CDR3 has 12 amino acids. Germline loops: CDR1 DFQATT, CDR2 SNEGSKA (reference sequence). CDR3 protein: CSARSRTDTQYF. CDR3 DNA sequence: TGCAGTGCTAGGAGTCGCACAGATACGCAGTATTTT.

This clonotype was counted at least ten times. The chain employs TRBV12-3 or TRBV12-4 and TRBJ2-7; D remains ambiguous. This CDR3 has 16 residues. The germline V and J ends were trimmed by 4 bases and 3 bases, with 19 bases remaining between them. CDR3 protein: CASSSLVNAPHYEQYF. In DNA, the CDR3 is TGTGCCAGCAGTTCCCTAGTTAACGCGCCCCACTACGAGCAGTACTTC.

CDR3 sequence reads: CASSLSRYEQYF. In DNA form, the CDR3 reads TGTGCCAGCAGTTTAAGTCGCTACGAGCAGTACTTC. The chain employs TRBV28 and TRBJ2-7; no definite D call. Looked up from germline, CDR1 is MDHEN and CDR2 is SYDVKM. Trimming took off 2 bases at V and 3 bases at J, with 5 bases between the two ends. The CDR3 consists of 12 residues.

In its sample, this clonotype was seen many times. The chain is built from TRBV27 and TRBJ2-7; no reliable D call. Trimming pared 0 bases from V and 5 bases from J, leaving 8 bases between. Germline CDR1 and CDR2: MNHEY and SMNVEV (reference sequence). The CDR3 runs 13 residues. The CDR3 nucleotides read TGTGCCAGCAGTTTATCTGTGGTCAACGAGCAGTACTTC. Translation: CASSLSVVNEQYF.

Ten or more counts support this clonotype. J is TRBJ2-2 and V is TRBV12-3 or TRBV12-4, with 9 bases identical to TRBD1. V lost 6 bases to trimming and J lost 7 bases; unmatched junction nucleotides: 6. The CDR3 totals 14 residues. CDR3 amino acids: CASSLQGANGELFF. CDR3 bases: TGTGCCAGCAGCTTACAGGGGGCTAACGGGGAGCTGTTTTTT.

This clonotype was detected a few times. The CDR3: CSANAALAGGYNEQFF. CDR3 bases: TGCAGTGCTAACGCCGCGCTAGCGGGAGGGTACAATGAGCAGTTCTTC. This chain connects TRBV20-1 to TRBJ2-1, with 12 nucleotides matching TRBD2. The CDR3 has 16 residues. V gave up 4 bases and J gave up 4 bases; unmatched junction bases: 8. Germline-derived CDR1 and CDR2 are DFQATT and SNEGSKA (reference sequence).

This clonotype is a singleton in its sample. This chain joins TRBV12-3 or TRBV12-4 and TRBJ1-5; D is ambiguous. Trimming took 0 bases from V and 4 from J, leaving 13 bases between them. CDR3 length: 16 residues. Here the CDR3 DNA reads TGTGCCAGCAGTTTAGCTTCGGGATGGGGAAATCAGCCCCAGCATTTT. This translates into CASSLASGWGNQPQHF.

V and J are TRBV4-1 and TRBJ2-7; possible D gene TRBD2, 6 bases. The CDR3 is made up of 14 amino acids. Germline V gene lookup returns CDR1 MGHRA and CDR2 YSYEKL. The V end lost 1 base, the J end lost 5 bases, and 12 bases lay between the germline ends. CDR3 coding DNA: TGCGCCAGCAGCCAAGTCGGAGGGGAGAACGAGCAGTACTTC. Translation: CASSQVGGENEQYF.

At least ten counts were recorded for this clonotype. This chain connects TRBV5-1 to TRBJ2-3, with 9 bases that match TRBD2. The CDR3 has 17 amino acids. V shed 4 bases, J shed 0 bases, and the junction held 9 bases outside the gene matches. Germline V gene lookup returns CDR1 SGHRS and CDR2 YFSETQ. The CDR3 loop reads CASSGELAGTSTDTQYF. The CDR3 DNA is TGCGCCAGCAGCGGGGAACTAGCGGGCACCAGCACAGATACGCAGTATTTT.

CDR3 coding DNA: TGCGCCAGCGCGTACAGGGGTTACAATGAGCAGTTCTTC. Its protein product is CASAYRGYNEQFF. The chain employs TRBV5-1 and TRBJ2-1; 7 nucleotides line up with TRBD1. The CDR3 loop spans 13 amino acids. The germline V gene encodes CDR1 SGHRS and CDR2 YFSETQ. V shed 7 bases, J shed 4 bases, and the junction held 5 bases outside the gene matches.

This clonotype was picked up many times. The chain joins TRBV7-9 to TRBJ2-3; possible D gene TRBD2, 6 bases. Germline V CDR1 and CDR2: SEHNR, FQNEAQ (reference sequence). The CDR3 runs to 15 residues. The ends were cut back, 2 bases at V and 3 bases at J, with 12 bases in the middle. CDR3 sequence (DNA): TGTGCCAGCAGCTTACGGAGCGGGTTAACAGATACGCAGTATTTT. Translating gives CASSLRSGLTDTQYF.

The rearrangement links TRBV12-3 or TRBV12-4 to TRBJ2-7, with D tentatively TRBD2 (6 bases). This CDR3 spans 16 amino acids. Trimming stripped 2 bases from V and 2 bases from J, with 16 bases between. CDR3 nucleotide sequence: TGTGCCAGCAGTTTACTGTTCGGGGAGGCGGCCTACGAGCAGTACTTC. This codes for CASSLLFGEAAYEQYF.

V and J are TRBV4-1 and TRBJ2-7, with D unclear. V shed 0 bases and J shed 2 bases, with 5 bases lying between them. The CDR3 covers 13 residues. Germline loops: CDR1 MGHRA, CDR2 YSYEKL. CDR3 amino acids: CASSQDITYEQYF. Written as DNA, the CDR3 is TGCGCCAGCAGCCAAGATATCACCTACGAGCAGTACTTC.

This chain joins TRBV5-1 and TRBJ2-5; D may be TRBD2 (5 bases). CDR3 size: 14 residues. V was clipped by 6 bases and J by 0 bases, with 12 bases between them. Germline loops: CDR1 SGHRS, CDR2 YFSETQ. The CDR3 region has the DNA TGCGCCAGCAAAGCGGCTCTGAACCAAGAGACCCAGTACTTC. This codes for CASKAALNQETQYF.

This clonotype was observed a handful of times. The CDR3 loop reads CASSLAGRTASGRADTQYF. CDR3 sequence (DNA): TGTGCCAGCAGCTTAGCGGGCAGGACGGCTAGCGGGAGAGCCGATACGCAGTATTTT. V usage is TRBV7-2 and J usage is TRBJ2-3; 10 bases fit TRBD2. Germline CDR1 is SGHTA and CDR2 is FQGNSA. V shed 0 bases and J 6 bases; nucleotides not matched to a gene: 15. This CDR3 region has 19 residues.

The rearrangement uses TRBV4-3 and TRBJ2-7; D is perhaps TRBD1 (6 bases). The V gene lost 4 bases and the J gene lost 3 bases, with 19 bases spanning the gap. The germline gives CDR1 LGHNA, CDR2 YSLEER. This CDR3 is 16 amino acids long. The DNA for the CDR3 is TGCGCCAGCAGCCCAACGTCAGGACAGCGATACTACGAGCAGTACTTC. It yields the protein CASSPTSGQRYYEQYF.

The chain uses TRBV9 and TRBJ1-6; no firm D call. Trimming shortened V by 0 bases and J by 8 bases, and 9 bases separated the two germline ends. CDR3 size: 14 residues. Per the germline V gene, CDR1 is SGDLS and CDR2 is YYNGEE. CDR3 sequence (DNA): TGTGCCAGCAGCGTAGAACCGGGAGATTCACCCCTCCACTTT. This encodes CASSVEPGDSPLHF.

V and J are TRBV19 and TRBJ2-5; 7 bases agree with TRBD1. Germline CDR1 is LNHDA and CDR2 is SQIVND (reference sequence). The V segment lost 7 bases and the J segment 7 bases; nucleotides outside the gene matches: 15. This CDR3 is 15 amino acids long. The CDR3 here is CASNQLDRPEGTQYF. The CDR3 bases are TGTGCCAGTAACCAATTGGACAGGCCCGAGGGGACCCAGTACTTC.

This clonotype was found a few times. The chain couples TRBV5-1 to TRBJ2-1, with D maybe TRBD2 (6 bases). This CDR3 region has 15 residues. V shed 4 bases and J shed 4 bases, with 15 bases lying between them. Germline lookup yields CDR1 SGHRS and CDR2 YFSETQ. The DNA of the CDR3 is TGCGCCAGCAGCCGGGACTCGGTACGGTACAATGAGCAGTTCTTC. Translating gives CASSRDSVRYNEQFF.

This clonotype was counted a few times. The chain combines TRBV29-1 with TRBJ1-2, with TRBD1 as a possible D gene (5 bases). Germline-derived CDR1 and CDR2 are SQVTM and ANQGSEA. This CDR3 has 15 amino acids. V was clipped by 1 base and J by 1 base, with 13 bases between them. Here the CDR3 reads CSVEAPGWDNYGYTF. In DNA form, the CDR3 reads TGCAGCGTTGAAGCTCCAGGGTGGGATAACTATGGCTACACCTTC.

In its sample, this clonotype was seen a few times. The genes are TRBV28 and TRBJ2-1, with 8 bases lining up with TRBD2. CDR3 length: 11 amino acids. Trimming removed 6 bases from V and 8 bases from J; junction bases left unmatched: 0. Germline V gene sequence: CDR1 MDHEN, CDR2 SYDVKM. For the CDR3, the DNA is TGTGCCAGCAGACTAGCGGATGAGCAGTTCTTC. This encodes CASRLADEQFF.

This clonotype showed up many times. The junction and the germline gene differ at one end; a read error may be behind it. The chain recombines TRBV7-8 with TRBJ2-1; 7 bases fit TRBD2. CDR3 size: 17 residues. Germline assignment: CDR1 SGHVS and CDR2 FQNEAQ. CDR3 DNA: TGCGCCAGCAGCCTAGGAAGCCGGGACTATTATTACAATGAGCAGTTCTTC. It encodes CASSLGSRDYYYNEQFF.

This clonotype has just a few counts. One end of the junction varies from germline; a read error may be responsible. CDR3 DNA sequence: TGTGCCACCAGTACAGGGGGATCCCACTACGGGGAGCTGTGTTTT. It yields the protein CATSTGGSHYGELCF. The chain carries TRBV24-1 and TRBJ2-2, with 8 bases matching TRBD1. Germline lookup yields CDR1 KGHDR and CDR2 SFDVKD. The CDR3 extends over 15 amino acids.

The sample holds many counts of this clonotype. For the CDR3, the DNA is TGTGCCAGCAGTTCCTACATTACGCTGACTAGCACAGATACGCAGTATTTT. Protein: CASSSYITLTSTDTQYF. The rearrangement joins TRBV12-3 or TRBV12-4 to TRBJ2-3; D not certain. V lost 4 bases and J lost 0, with 17 bases in between. This CDR3 contains 17 residues.

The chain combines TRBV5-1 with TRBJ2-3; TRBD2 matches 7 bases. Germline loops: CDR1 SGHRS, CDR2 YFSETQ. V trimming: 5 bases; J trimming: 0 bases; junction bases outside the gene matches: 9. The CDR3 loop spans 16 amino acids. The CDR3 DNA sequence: TGCGCCAGCAGGAGGGGCGGGAGTTCGAGCACAGATACGCAGTATTTT. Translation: CASRRGGSSSTDTQYF.

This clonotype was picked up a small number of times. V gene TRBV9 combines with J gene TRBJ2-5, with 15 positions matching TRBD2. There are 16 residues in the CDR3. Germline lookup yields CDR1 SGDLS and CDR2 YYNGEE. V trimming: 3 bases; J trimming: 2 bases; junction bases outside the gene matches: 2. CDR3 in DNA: TGTGCCAGCAGCGGGGGACTAGCGGGAGGTCAAGAGACCCAGTACTTC. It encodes CASSGGLAGGQETQYF.

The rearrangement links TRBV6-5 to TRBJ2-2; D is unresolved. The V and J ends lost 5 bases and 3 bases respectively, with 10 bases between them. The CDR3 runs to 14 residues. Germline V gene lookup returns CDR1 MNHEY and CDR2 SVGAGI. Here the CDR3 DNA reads TGTGCCAGCAGTACCGACACTTACACCGGGGAGCTGTTTTTT. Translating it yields CASSTDTYTGELFF.

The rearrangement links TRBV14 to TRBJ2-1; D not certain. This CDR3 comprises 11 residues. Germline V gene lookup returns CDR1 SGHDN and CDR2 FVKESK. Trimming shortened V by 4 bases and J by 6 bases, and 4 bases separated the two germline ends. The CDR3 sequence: CASSRVNEQFF. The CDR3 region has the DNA TGTGCCAGCAGCCGAGTCAATGAGCAGTTCTTC.

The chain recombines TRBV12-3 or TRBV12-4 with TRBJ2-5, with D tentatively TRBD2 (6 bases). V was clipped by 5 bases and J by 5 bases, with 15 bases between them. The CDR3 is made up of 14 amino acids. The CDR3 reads CASSTTFGGETQYF. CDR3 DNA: TGTGCCAGCAGTACAACATTTGGGGGGGAGACCCAGTACTTC.

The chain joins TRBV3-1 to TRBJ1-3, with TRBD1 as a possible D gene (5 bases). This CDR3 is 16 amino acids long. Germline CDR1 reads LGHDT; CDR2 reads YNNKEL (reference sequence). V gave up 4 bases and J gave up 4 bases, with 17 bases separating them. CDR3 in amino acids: CASSPLSGTLGNTIYF. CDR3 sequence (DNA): TGTGCCAGCAGCCCTCTTTCCGGGACGTTAGGAAACACCATATATTTT.

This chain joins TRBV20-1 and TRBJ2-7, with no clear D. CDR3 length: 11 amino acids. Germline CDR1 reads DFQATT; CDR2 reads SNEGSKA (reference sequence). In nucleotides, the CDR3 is TGCAGCGCACAACCAGGAGACGAGCAGTACTTC. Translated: CSAQPGDEQYF.

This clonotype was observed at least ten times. CDR3 in amino acids: CAIRAGEETQYF. CDR3 nucleotide sequence: TGTGCCATCAGGGCAGGGGAGGAGACCCAGTACTTC. V gene TRBV10-3 combines with J gene TRBJ2-5; D is perhaps TRBD1 (6 bases). CDR1 is ENHRY, CDR2 SYGVKD, per germline. Trimming removed 6 bases from V and 5 bases from J, with 10 bases in between. CDR3 length: 12 amino acids.